This TCR beta chain was identified in a study of blood T cell repertoires in COVID-19. Turning to the study itself: There were acute and convalescent COVID-19 samples, and they came from the United States, Italy and Spain. T cells, B-cell-depleted T cells, or PBMCs provided the cDNA or gDNA that served as material.

TCRdb's table, derived via immunoSEQ multiplex PCR, lists solely in-frame clones and lacks some. The repertoire holds about 61,000 clones, with 65% to 85% as singletons. This CDR3 has 15 amino acids. The V gene lost 3 bases and the J gene lost 3 bases, with 16 bases spanning the gap. Per the germline V gene, CDR1 is SGHRS and CDR2 is YFSETQ. The material sequenced was peripheral blood. This receptor was taken from a woman in her sixties or seventies with acute or convalescent COVID-19. This chain links TRBV5-1 with TRBJ2-7, with D hard to call. The CDR3 DNA reads TGCGCCAGCAGCTCGAGGATGTTCGGAATCTACGAGCAGTACTTC. Protein: CASSSRMFGIYEQYF.